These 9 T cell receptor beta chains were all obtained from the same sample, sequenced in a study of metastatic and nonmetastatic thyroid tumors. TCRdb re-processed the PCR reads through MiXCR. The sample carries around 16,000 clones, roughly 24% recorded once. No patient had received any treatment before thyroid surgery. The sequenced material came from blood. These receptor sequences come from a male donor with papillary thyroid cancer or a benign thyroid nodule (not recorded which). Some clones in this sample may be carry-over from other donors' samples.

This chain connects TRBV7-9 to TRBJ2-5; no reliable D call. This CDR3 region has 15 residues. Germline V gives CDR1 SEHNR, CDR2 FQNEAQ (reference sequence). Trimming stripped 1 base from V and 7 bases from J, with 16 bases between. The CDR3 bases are TGTGCCAGCAGCTTAGGGCTAGACCCTCGTCGGACCCAGTACTTC. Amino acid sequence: CASSLGLDPRRTQYF.

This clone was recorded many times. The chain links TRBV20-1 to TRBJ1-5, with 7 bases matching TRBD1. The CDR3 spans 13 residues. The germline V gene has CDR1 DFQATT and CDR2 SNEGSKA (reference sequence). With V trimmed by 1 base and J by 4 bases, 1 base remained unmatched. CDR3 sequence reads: CSARGRGNQPQHF. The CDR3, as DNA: TGCAGTGCTAGAGGCAGGGGGAATCAGCCCCAGCATTTT.

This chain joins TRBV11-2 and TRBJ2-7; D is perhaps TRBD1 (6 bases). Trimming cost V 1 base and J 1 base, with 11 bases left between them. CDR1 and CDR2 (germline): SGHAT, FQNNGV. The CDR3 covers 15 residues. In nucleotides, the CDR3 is TGTGCCAGCAGCTTAGTGCCAGGGGTGTCCTACGAGCAGTACTTC. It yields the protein CASSLVPGVSYEQYF.

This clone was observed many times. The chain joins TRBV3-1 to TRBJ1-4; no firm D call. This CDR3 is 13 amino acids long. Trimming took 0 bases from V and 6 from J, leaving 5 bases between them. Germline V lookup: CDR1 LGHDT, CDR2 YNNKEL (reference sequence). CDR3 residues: CASSQEAYEKLFF. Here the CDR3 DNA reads TGTGCCAGCAGCCAAGAGGCATATGAAAAACTGTTTTTT.

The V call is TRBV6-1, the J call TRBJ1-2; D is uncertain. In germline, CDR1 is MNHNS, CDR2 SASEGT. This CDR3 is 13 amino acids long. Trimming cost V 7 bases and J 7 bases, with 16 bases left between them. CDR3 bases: TGTGCCAGCATCGGCCTACGGGGTTCTGGCTACACCTTC. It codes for CASIGLRGSGYTF.

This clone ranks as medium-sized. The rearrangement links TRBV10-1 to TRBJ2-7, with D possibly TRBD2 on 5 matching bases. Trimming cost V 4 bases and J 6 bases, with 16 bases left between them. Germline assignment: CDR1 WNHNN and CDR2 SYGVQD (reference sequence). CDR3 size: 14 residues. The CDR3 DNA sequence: TGCGCCAGCAGTGGTGGACTCGATACGGGCGAGCAGTACTTC. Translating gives CASSGGLDTGEQYF.

Here the CDR3 DNA reads TGTGCCAGCTCACCAGGAGGGCAGGGGGCCTACAATGAGCAGTTCTTC. It specifies CASSPGGQGAYNEQFF. The chain recombines TRBV18 with TRBJ2-1; a possible D gene is TRBD1 (7 bases). Trimming removed 2 bases from V and 2 bases from J, with 13 bases in between. The CDR3 has 16 amino acids. Germline V CDR1 and CDR2: KGHSH, LQKENI.

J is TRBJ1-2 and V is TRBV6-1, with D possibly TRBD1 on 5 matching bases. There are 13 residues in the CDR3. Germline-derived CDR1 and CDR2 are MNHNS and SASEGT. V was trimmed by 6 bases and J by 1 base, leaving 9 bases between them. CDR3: CASRQGFNYGYTF. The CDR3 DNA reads TGTGCCAGCAGGCAGGGTTTTAACTATGGCTACACCTTC.

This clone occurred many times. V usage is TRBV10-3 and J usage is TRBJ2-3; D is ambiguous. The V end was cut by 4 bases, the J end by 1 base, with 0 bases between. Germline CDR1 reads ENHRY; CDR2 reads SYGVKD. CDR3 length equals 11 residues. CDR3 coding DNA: TGTGCCATCAGTGGCACAGATACGCAGTATTTT. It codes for CAISGTDTQYF.